A selection of T cell receptor beta chains follows, all from one sample in a study of cytomegalovirus exposure and HLA in healthy donors. The table came from immunoSEQ multiplex PCR; TCRdb's copy has only in-frame clones and leaves some out. The sample has some 120,000 clones, approximately 72% seen once. Sequenced material: PBMCs. Receptors were obtained from a woman between 50 and 59 years old in good health and CMV-seropositive. Each CDR3 is given with its conserved first and last residue. A D gene is named only where the DNA matches it firmly. The size entry is marked missing in some rows and otherwise reads once, few, many or a size class.

v_gene: TRBV30
j_gene: TRBJ1-2
d_gene: NA
abundance: NA
CDR3aa: CAWSGGMQRGYTF
CDR3nt: TGTGCCTGGAGTGGCGGGATGCAAAGGGGCTACACCTTC

v_gene: TRBV5-1
j_gene: TRBJ2-1
d_gene: TRBD2
abundance: NA
CDR3aa: CASSFSGPGYNEQFF
CDR3nt: TGCGCCAGCAGCTTTAGCGGGCCCGGATACAATGAGCAGTTCTTC

v_gene: TRBV5-4
j_gene: TRBJ2-1
d_gene: TRBD2
abundance: NA
CDR3aa: CASSPDGTSGGNEQFF
CDR3nt: TGTGCCAGCAGCCCCGATGGGACTAGCGGGGGAAATGAGCAGTTCTTC

v_gene: TRBV7-9
j_gene: TRBJ1-5
d_gene: NA
abundance: few
CDR3aa: CASSVEFGQSNQPQHF
CDR3nt: TGTGCCAGCAGTGTTGAGTTCGGACAGAGCAATCAGCCCCAGCATTTT

v_gene: TRBV10-3
j_gene: TRBJ1-1
d_gene: NA
abundance: few
CDR3aa: CAISESPGNTEAFF
CDR3nt: TGTGCCATCAGTGAGTCGCCAGGGAACACTGAAGCTTTCTTT

v_gene: TRBV11-2
j_gene: TRBJ2-7
d_gene: NA
abundance: NA
CDR3aa: CASSPTFGIDYEQYF
CDR3nt: TGTGCCAGCAGCCCCACCTTCGGGATCGACTACGAGCAGTACTTC

v_gene: TRBV5-4
j_gene: TRBJ2-5
d_gene: TRBD2
abundance: NA
CDR3aa: CASSLQRGLGHETQYF
CDR3nt: TGTGCCAGCAGCCTTCAGCGAGGACTAGGTCACGAGACCCAGTACTTC

v_gene: TRBV2
j_gene: TRBJ2-2
d_gene: NA
abundance: few
CDR3aa: CTSKESVTGELFF
CDR3nt: TGTACCAGCAAGGAGAGTGTCACCGGGGAGCTGTTTTTT

v_gene: TRBV5-4
j_gene: TRBJ1-1
d_gene: NA
abundance: many
CDR3aa: CASSFGQINTEAFF
CDR3nt: TGTGCCAGCAGCTTTGGACAGATTAACACTGAAGCTTTCTTT

v_gene: TRBV2
j_gene: TRBJ1-2
d_gene: NA
abundance: NA
CDR3aa: CASSDRGGFTMRYTF
CDR3nt: TGTGCCAGCAGTGACAGGGGTGGTTTTACTATGCGGTACACCTTC

v_gene: TRBV30
j_gene: TRBJ1-6
d_gene: TRBD1
abundance: NA
CDR3aa: CALGQGNSPLHF
CDR3nt: TGTGCCTTGGGACAGGGTAATTCACCCCTCCACTTT

v_gene: TRBV9
j_gene: TRBJ1-1
d_gene: NA
abundance: NA
CDR3aa: CASSEQGQHTEAFF
CDR3nt: TGTGCCAGCAGCGAACAGGGTCAGCACACTGAAGCTTTCTTT

v_gene: TRBV5-1
j_gene: TRBJ2-2
d_gene: TRBD2
abundance: NA
CDR3aa: CASSVGLAGPRDTGELFF
CDR3nt: TGCGCCAGCAGCGTAGGACTAGCGGGGCCCCGGGACACCGGGGAGCTGTTTTTT

v_gene: TRBV7-9
j_gene: TRBJ2-7
d_gene: TRBD2
abundance: once
CDR3aa: CASSLVVAGDYEQYF
CDR3nt: TGTGCCAGCAGCTTAGTAGTGGCGGGAGACTACGAGCAGTACTTC

v_gene: TRBV4-2
j_gene: TRBJ2-2
d_gene: TRBD1
abundance: NA
CDR3aa: CASSQDGTGYTGELFF
CDR3nt: TGTGCCAGCAGCCAAGATGGGACAGGGTACACCGGGGAGCTGTTTTTT

v_gene: TRBV9
j_gene: TRBJ2-1
d_gene: TRBD2
abundance: NA
CDR3aa: CASSVGTSVYNEQFF
CDR3nt: TGTGCCAGCAGCGTGGGGACTAGTGTTTACAATGAGCAGTTCTTC

v_gene: TRBV30
j_gene: TRBJ2-5
d_gene: NA
abundance: NA
CDR3aa: CAWRGDQETQYF
CDR3nt: TGTGCCTGGAGGGGCGACCAAGAGACCCAGTACTTC

v_gene: TRBV10-1
j_gene: TRBJ2-2
d_gene: NA
abundance: NA
CDR3aa: CASSPGNTGELFF
CDR3nt: TGCGCCAGCAGTCCGGGGAACACCGGGGAGCTGTTTTTT

v_gene: TRBV5-8
j_gene: TRBJ1-1
d_gene: NA
abundance: NA
CDR3aa: CASSLLEGEAFF
CDR3nt: TGTGCCAGCAGCTTATTAGAGGGTGAAGCTTTCTTT

v_gene: TRBV18
j_gene: TRBJ2-7
d_gene: NA
abundance: NA
CDR3aa: CASSPRDSSYEQYF
CDR3nt: TGTGCCAGCTCACCCCGGGACTCTTCCTACGAGCAGTACTTC

v_gene: TRBV6-5
j_gene: TRBJ2-7
d_gene: NA
abundance: few
CDR3aa: CASSYGGSRYEQYF
CDR3nt: TGTGCCAGCAGTTACGGGGGGAGTAGGTACGAGCAGTACTTC

v_gene: TRBV6-5
j_gene: TRBJ2-7
d_gene: TRBD2
abundance: few
CDR3aa: CASSYSASGSYEQYF
CDR3nt: TGTGCCAGCAGTTACTCGGCTAGCGGTTCCTACGAGCAGTACTTC

v_gene: TRBV5-6
j_gene: TRBJ2-4
d_gene: NA
abundance: few
CDR3aa: CASRPGGRDIQYF
CDR3nt: TGTGCCAGCAGGCCGGGGGGCCGGGACATTCAGTACTTC

v_gene: TRBV7-9
j_gene: TRBJ1-2
d_gene: TRBD1
abundance: NA
CDR3aa: CASSFDGTGNGYTF
CDR3nt: TGTGCCAGCAGCTTCGACGGGACAGGGAATGGCTACACCTTC

v_gene: TRBV7-2
j_gene: TRBJ1-2
d_gene: NA
abundance: NA
CDR3aa: CASSLVAQGYTF
CDR3nt: TGTGCCAGCAGCTTGGTGGCTCAGGGCTACACCTTC

v_gene: TRBV19
j_gene: TRBJ1-2
d_gene: NA
abundance: NA
CDR3aa: CASTSGGGYGYTF
CDR3nt: TGTGCCAGTACCAGTGGGGGGGGCTATGGCTACACCTTC

v_gene: TRBV4-2
j_gene: TRBJ2-5
d_gene: TRBD2
abundance: NA
CDR3aa: CASSQLASGALGTQYF
CDR3nt: TGTGCCAGCAGCCAATTGGCTAGCGGGGCCCTTGGGACCCAGTACTTC

v_gene: TRBV13
j_gene: TRBJ2-7
d_gene: NA
abundance: NA
CDR3aa: CASSLTRNPYEQYF
CDR3nt: TGTGCCAGCAGCTTGACACGGAATCCCTACGAGCAGTACTTC

v_gene: TRBV30
j_gene: TRBJ2-7
d_gene: TRBD2
abundance: NA
CDR3aa: CAWGAGLAGVFYEQYF
CDR3nt: TGTGCCTGGGGGGCCGGACTAGCGGGTGTATTCTACGAGCAGTACTTC

v_gene: TRBV6-1
j_gene: TRBJ1-6
d_gene: NA
abundance: NA
CDR3aa: CASWHGDNSPLHF
CDR3nt: TGTGCCAGCTGGCACGGGGATAATTCACCCCTCCACTTT

v_gene: TRBV5-1
j_gene: TRBJ1-4
d_gene: NA
abundance: NA
CDR3aa: CASSFLGANNEKLFF
CDR3nt: TGCGCCAGCAGCTTTCTTGGGGCCAATAATGAAAAACTGTTTTTT

v_gene: TRBV6-5
j_gene: TRBJ2-7
d_gene: TRBD1
abundance: NA
CDR3aa: CASSYAQGAYEQYF
CDR3nt: TGTGCCAGCAGTTATGCGCAGGGGGCCTACGAGCAGTACTTC

v_gene: TRBV16
j_gene: TRBJ1-2
d_gene: NA
abundance: NA
CDR3aa: CASSQSPGTGIGYTF
CDR3nt: TGTGCCAGCAGCCAATCGCCGGGAACAGGGATTGGCTACACCTTC

v_gene: TRBV19
j_gene: TRBJ2-7
d_gene: TRBD1
abundance: once
CDR3aa: CASSTGTGDYEQYF
CDR3nt: TGTGCCAGTTCCACCGGGACAGGGGATTACGAGCAGTACTTC

v_gene: TRBV2
j_gene: TRBJ2-3
d_gene: TRBD2
abundance: few
CDR3aa: CASSAGGPTDTQYF
CDR3nt: TGTGCCAGCAGTGCGGGAGGGCCAACAGATACGCAGTATTTT

v_gene: TRBV9
j_gene: TRBJ1-2
d_gene: NA
abundance: NA
CDR3aa: CASSVEGGEGSGYTF
CDR3nt: TGTGCCAGCAGCGTAGAAGGGGGGGAAGGGTCTGGCTACACCTTC

v_gene: TRBV7-9
j_gene: TRBJ1-6
d_gene: TRBD1
abundance: NA
CDR3aa: CARGLGRDRASPPLHF
CDR3nt: TGTGCCAGGGGCCTTGGACGGGACAGGGCAAGTCCACCCCTCCACTTT

v_gene: TRBV6-5
j_gene: TRBJ1-4
d_gene: NA
abundance: once
CDR3aa: CASSLTTGGNEKLFF
CDR3nt: TGTGCCAGCAGTCTCACCACCGGGGGTAATGAAAAACTGTTTTTT

v_gene: TRBV7-9
j_gene: TRBJ2-2
d_gene: NA
abundance: once
CDR3aa: CASRESGRFPNTGELFF
CDR3nt: TGTGCCAGCAGGGAATCTGGCAGGTTCCCGAACACCGGGGAGCTGTTTTTT

v_gene: TRBV28
j_gene: TRBJ2-5
d_gene: TRBD2
abundance: NA
CDR3aa: CASSIAGGRETQYF
CDR3nt: TGTGCCAGCAGTATCGCGGGAGGGCGAGAGACCCAGTACTTC

v_gene: TRBV18
j_gene: TRBJ2-3
d_gene: TRBD1
abundance: few
CDR3aa: CASSPRTGRDTQYF
CDR3nt: TGTGCCAGCTCACCAAGGACAGGGAGGGATACGCAGTATTTT

v_gene: TRBV7-2
j_gene: TRBJ2-5
d_gene: NA
abundance: few
CDR3aa: CASSFTRETQYF
CDR3nt: TGTGCCAGCAGCTTTACCCGGGAGACCCAGTACTTC

v_gene: TRBV18
j_gene: TRBJ1-5
d_gene: TRBD1
abundance: NA
CDR3aa: CASSQDRDGQPQHF
CDR3nt: TGTGCCAGCTCGCAGGACAGGGATGGTCAGCCCCAGCATTTT

v_gene: TRBV19
j_gene: TRBJ1-2
d_gene: TRBD1
abundance: NA
CDR3aa: CASRDRGNYGYTF
CDR3nt: TGTGCCAGCCGGGACAGGGGGAACTATGGCTACACCTTC

v_gene: TRBV19
j_gene: TRBJ2-2
d_gene: NA
abundance: medium-sized
CDR3aa: CASSRGPDTGELFF
CDR3nt: TGTGCCAGTAGTAGAGGGCCAGACACCGGGGAGCTGTTTTTT

v_gene: TRBV18
j_gene: TRBJ1-1
d_gene: NA
abundance: few
CDR3aa: CASSPPWGGGGTEAFF
CDR3nt: TGTGCCAGCTCACCCCCCTGGGGCGGGGGAGGCACTGAAGCTTTCTTT

v_gene: TRBV7-6
j_gene: TRBJ1-2
d_gene: TRBD1
abundance: once
CDR3aa: CASSLVPDRGTYGYTF
CDR3nt: TGTGCCAGCAGCTTAGTTCCGGACAGGGGGACCTATGGCTACACCTTC

v_gene: TRBV2
j_gene: TRBJ1-6
d_gene: NA
abundance: NA
CDR3aa: CASSVGRVNSPLHF
CDR3nt: TGTGCCAGCAGTGTCGGCAGGGTAAATTCACCCCTCCACTTT

v_gene: TRBV7-9
j_gene: TRBJ2-5
d_gene: TRBD1
abundance: NA
CDR3aa: CASSRDREETQYF
CDR3nt: TGTGCCAGCAGCCGGGACAGGGAAGAGACCCAGTACTTC

v_gene: TRBV2
j_gene: TRBJ1-4
d_gene: TRBD1
abundance: NA
CDR3aa: CASSEATGLNEKLFF
CDR3nt: TGTGCCAGCAGTGAGGCGACAGGGTTGAATGAAAAACTGTTTTTT

v_gene: TRBV7-9
j_gene: TRBJ1-5
d_gene: TRBD1
abundance: NA
CDR3aa: CASSLGTGASQPQHF
CDR3nt: TGTGCCAGCAGCTTAGGGACAGGGGCCTCTCAGCCCCAGCATTTT

v_gene: TRBV29-1
j_gene: TRBJ2-7
d_gene: NA
abundance: NA
CDR3aa: CSVEVEVPYEQYF
CDR3nt: TGCAGCGTTGAAGTAGAAGTTCCCTACGAGCAGTACTTC

v_gene: TRBV7-9
j_gene: TRBJ2-1
d_gene: TRBD1
abundance: NA
CDR3aa: CASSLVPTGGWFF
CDR3nt: TGTGCCAGCAGCTTAGTGCCAACAGGGGGCTGGTTCTTC

v_gene: TRBV7-8
j_gene: TRBJ1-2
d_gene: NA
abundance: NA
CDR3aa: CASSFSRGSMDGYTF
CDR3nt: TGTGCCAGCAGCTTCTCAAGAGGTTCAATGGATGGCTACACCTTC

v_gene: TRBV11-3
j_gene: TRBJ1-3
d_gene: TRBD1
abundance: NA
CDR3aa: CATAGQSSGNTIYF
CDR3nt: TGTGCCACCGCGGGACAGAGCTCTGGAAACACCATATATTTT